Each of the 26 T cell receptor beta chains below was sequenced from the same sample in a study of molecular identifiers for immune sequencing clone quantification. TCRdb reprocessed the PCR reads with MiXCR, giving one entry per CDR3 protein. The sample carries over 600,000 distinct CDR3 sequences, about 20% recorded once. Sequenced: naive CD8+ T cells from blood, with Jurkat cell RNA spiked in. Indicated subset: FACS-sorted CD8+CD4-CCR7+CD45RA+ naive T cells. The receptors stem from a human donor in good health. Some libraries in this study had Jurkat cell RNA spiked in.

This clonotype was detected many times. This chain uses TRBV19 with TRBJ1-2, with D unclear. The ends were cut back, 8 bases at V and 4 bases at J, with 11 bases in the middle. The CDR3 has 12 residues. CDR1 is LNHDA and CDR2 is SQIVND in the germline V gene (reference sequence). The CDR3 sequence is CASHPGSYGYTF. As DNA, the CDR3 is TGTGCCAGTCATCCGGGGTCCTATGGCTACACCTTC.

This clonotype came up many times. The chain uses TRBV5-1 and TRBJ2-3, with a tentative D call TRBD2 (6 bases). The CDR3 runs 20 residues. Trimming cost V 4 bases and J 6 bases, with 33 bases left between them. The germline gives CDR1 SGHRS, CDR2 YFSETQ. The CDR3 nucleotides read TGCGCCAGCAGCCAACTTCCCACAAACCGGGACTCACTAGCCTTGGATACGCAGTATTTT. Protein product: CASSQLPTNRDSLALDTQYF.

This clonotype is a singleton in its sample. A much larger clone sits a single nucleotide away, making a read error possible. The chain couples TRBV6-2 or TRBV6-3 to TRBJ1-5, with D tentatively TRBD1 (5 bases). The CDR3 has 16 amino acids. Looked up from germline, CDR1 is MNHEY and CDR2 is SVGEGT. CDR3 residues: CASSYSDRLQDQPRHF. CDR3 DNA sequence: TGTGCCAGCAGTTACTCGGATCGGTTACAGGATCAGCCCCGGCATTTT.

There are a few counts of this clonotype. This sequence joins TRBV28 and TRBJ1-4, with 12 positions matching TRBD1. V shed 5 bases and J 8 bases; nucleotides not matched to a gene: 6. The germline gives CDR1 MDHEN, CDR2 SYDVKM. The CDR3 extends over 15 amino acids. The CDR3 loop is CASSDTGTGGEKLFF. CDR3 DNA sequence: TGTGCCAGCAGTGATACCGGGACAGGGGGCGAAAAACTGTTTTTT.

There are many counts of this clonotype. The gene calls are TRBV7-2 and TRBJ2-7, with 8 bases matching TRBD1. CDR3 length: 15 residues. The V segment lost 4 bases and the J segment 4 bases; nucleotides outside the gene matches: 9. The germline V gene encodes CDR1 SGHTA and CDR2 FQGNSA. The CDR3 loop reads CASSSLQGAAYEQYF. The CDR3, as DNA: TGTGCCAGCAGCTCCCTCCAGGGGGCGGCTTACGAGCAGTACTTC.

As to this clonotype: A clone one base away is much larger, so this may be a read error. Likely a read error: the CDR3 ends without its conserved phenylalanine or tryptophan. The genes are TRBV28 and TRBJ1-1, with TRBD1 matching 10 bases. Germline V gives CDR1 MDHEN, CDR2 SYDVKM. The V segment lost 1 base and the J segment 4 bases; nucleotides outside the gene matches: 6. The CDR3 sequence is 16 residues long. The CDR3 region has the DNA TGTGCCAGCAGTTTATTGGAGACAGGGGGCTTCACTGAAGCTTTCCTT. Translated, it gives CASSLLETGGFTEAFL.

On this clonotype itself: This may come from a read error, since a much larger clone is one base off. The chain carries TRBV5-1 and TRBJ2-7, with D uncertain. V shed 0 bases and J shed 2 bases, with 15 bases lying between them. Per germline, CDR1 SGHRS and CDR2 YFSETQ. The CDR3 extends over 16 amino acids. The CDR3 spells CASSLALSTETYEQYF. CDR3 nucleotides: TGCGCCAGCAGCTTGGCCTTGAGTACCGAGACCTACGAGCAGTACTTC.

This clonotype came up many times. CDR3 sequence: CASSLPEGPRAAEAFF. CDR3 coding DNA: TGTGCCAGCAGCTTACCCGAAGGGCCACGGGCCGCTGAAGCTTTCTTT. This chain connects TRBV7-9 to TRBJ1-1, with no clear D. There are 16 residues in the CDR3. CDR1 SEHNR and CDR2 FQNEAQ come from the germline V gene (reference sequence). V lost 2 bases to trimming and J lost 6 bases, with 19 bases between them.

This clonotype was detected many times. V usage is TRBV4-3 and J usage is TRBJ2-7, with a possible D match to TRBD2 (6 bases). The germline gives CDR1 LGHNA, CDR2 YSLEER. The V end lost 3 bases, the J end lost 5 bases, and 14 bases lay between the germline ends. The CDR3 is 14 residues long. CDR3 in amino acids: CASSQSWGVHEQYF. As DNA, the CDR3 is TGCGCCAGCAGCCAGTCATGGGGGGTCCACGAGCAGTACTTC.

The V gene is TRBV2, the J gene TRBJ2-5, with 9 bases identical to TRBD2. This CDR3 spans 16 amino acids. With 6 bases clipped from V and 0 bases from J, the junction kept 8 bases outside the gene matches. The germline CDR1 and CDR2 sequences are SNHLY and FYNNEI. DNA of the CDR3: TGTGCCAGCAGCCCCCCAGCGGGGGGTAACCAAGAGACCCAGTACTTC. It yields the protein CASSPPAGGNQETQYF.

In this sample, this clonotype turned up many times. V usage is TRBV7-6 and J usage is TRBJ1-5; the D is unclear. From germline, CDR1 is SGHVS and CDR2 FNYEAQ. Trimming shortened V by 3 bases and J by 2 bases, and 11 bases separated the two germline ends. CDR3 size: 15 residues. The CDR3 sequence: CASSLEAVGNQPQHF. CDR3 bases: TGTGCCAGCAGCTTGGAGGCCGTTGGCAATCAGCCCCAGCATTTT.

Here the CDR3 reads CASEPGLENTGELFF. CDR3 DNA: TGTGCCAGCGAACCGGGACTAGAGAACACCGGGGAGCTGTTTTTT. V usage is TRBV12-3 or TRBV12-4 and J usage is TRBJ2-2, with 8 bases matching TRBD2. The CDR3 runs to 15 residues. Trimming removed 8 bases from V and 1 base from J; junction bases left unmatched: 6.

This clonotype was observed a handful of times. This rearrangement joins TRBV19 to TRBJ2-1; no firm D call. Germline V CDR1 and CDR2: LNHDA, SQIVND (reference sequence). CDR3 size: 13 residues. Trimming stripped 5 bases from V and 2 bases from J, with 7 bases between. CDR3 loop: CASSATTYNEQFF. The CDR3 coding sequence is TGTGCCAGTAGTGCGACGACCTACAATGAGCAGTTCTTC.

This clonotype was picked up many times. The V gene is TRBV20-1, the J gene TRBJ1-5; 8 nucleotides line up with TRBD1. Germline trimming cut 1 base from V and 2 bases from J; bases unmatched to any gene: 7. CDR1 is DFQATT, CDR2 SNEGSKA, per germline (reference sequence). CDR3 length: 16 residues. The CDR3, as DNA: TGCAGTGCTAGAGGTTTGGAGACAGGGGGCAATCAGCCCCAGCATTTT. Its translation: CSARGLETGGNQPQHF.

This clonotype was seen at least ten times. The chain has TRBV7-2 and TRBJ2-7; possibly TRBD1 for D (5 bases). Germline V lookup: CDR1 SGHTA, CDR2 FQGNSA. V lost 1 base, J lost 5 bases, and 15 bases lay in between. This CDR3 has 15 amino acids. The chain's CDR3 is CASSLGSDNLDEQYF. In DNA, the CDR3 is TGTGCCAGCAGCTTAGGCTCGGACAATCTTGACGAGCAGTACTTC.

This clonotype was recorded at least ten times. This chain connects TRBV5-8 to TRBJ2-2; 9 positions agree with TRBD2. Germline CDR1 is SGHTS and CDR2 is YDEGEE. Unmatched junction bases numbered 7, after V lost 4 bases and J lost 6 bases. The CDR3 consists of 15 residues. The CDR3 is CASSIGTSWPGELFF. CDR3 DNA: TGTGCCAGCAGCATTGGGACTAGCTGGCCCGGGGAGCTGTTTTTT.

Comments on this clonotype: Since the CDR3 does not end with the conserved phenylalanine or tryptophan, this likely comes from a read error. Because the CDR3's place on the DNA is in doubt, the DNA is left out and the CDR3 is given as listed by TCRdb. The rearrangement uses TRBV21-1 and TRBJ1-5; TRBD1 is the table's D call and was not checked against the DNA. TRBV21-1 is labeled a pseudogene. The CDR3 length equals 19 residues, ends included. The CDR3 is CASSLRGLGGQGQNQPQHC.

This clonotype showed up many times. The chain recombines TRBV12-3 or TRBV12-4 with TRBJ1-1; D remains unclear. The V gene lost 5 bases and the J gene lost 2 bases, with 12 bases spanning the gap. The CDR3 extends over 14 amino acids. CDR3 nucleotide sequence: TGTGCCAGCAGTCCATTTCGGCAAAACACTGAAGCTTTCTTT. It specifies CASSPFRQNTEAFF.

This clonotype was observed at least ten times. The chain recombines TRBV6-2 or TRBV6-3 with TRBJ1-5; no clear D. Trimming left V 2 bases short and J 0 bases short, with 17 bases between. This CDR3 comprises 18 residues. CDR1 is MNHEY and CDR2 is SVGEGT in the germline V gene. The CDR3 spells CASSYPNPVRFSNQPQHF. For the CDR3, the DNA is TGTGCCAGCAGTTACCCCAACCCCGTAAGGTTTAGCAATCAGCCCCAGCATTTT.

This clonotype was recorded at least ten times. V is TRBV4-2 and J is TRBJ1-2, with D possibly being TRBD1 (6 bases). The germline CDR1 and CDR2 sequences are LGHNA and YNFKEQ. This CDR3 is 15 amino acids long. With 3 bases removed from V and 4 bases from J, the gap between germline ends came to 15 bases. The CDR3 here is CASSQETGFGYGYTF. The CDR3 bases are TGTGCCAGCAGCCAGGAAACAGGGTTCGGCTATGGCTACACCTTC.

At least ten counts were recorded for this clonotype. The DNA for the CDR3 is TGTGCCAGCAGTTTACAGGGGGTTAACAATCAGCCCCAGCATTTT. This codes for CASSLQGVNNQPQHF. This chain connects TRBV27 to TRBJ1-5; 7 nucleotides line up with TRBD1. The CDR3 runs to 15 residues. Germline V gene sequence: CDR1 MNHEY, CDR2 SMNVEV (reference sequence). V shed 2 bases and J 3 bases; nucleotides not matched to a gene: 4.

This clonotype was seen many times. The V and J genes are TRBV5-8 and TRBJ1-5, with unresolved D. Trimming took off 5 bases at V and 9 bases at J, with 18 bases between the two ends. The CDR3 is 14 amino acids. Looked up from germline, CDR1 is SGHTS and CDR2 is YDEGEE. DNA of the CDR3: TGTGCCAGCAGGCAAGTAGGTATCAGCTGGCCCCAGCATTTT. Amino acids: CASRQVGISWPQHF.

In this sample, this clonotype turned up many times. The V gene is TRBV9, the J gene TRBJ2-2; D remains ambiguous. This CDR3 comprises 12 residues. Trimming took off 3 bases at V and 5 bases at J, with 5 bases between the two ends. Germline-derived CDR1 and CDR2 are SGDLS and YYNGEE. The CDR3 sequence is CASSEETGELFF. As DNA, the CDR3 is TGTGCCAGCAGCGAGGAGACCGGGGAGCTGTTTTTT.

This clonotype appeared a few times. The rearrangement links TRBV27 to TRBJ2-1, with 10 positions matching TRBD1. The CDR3 sequence is 15 residues long. Trimming removed 4 bases from V and 10 bases from J; junction bases left unmatched: 10. Germline CDR1 is MNHEY and CDR2 is SMNVEV (reference sequence). CDR3 coding DNA: TGTGCCAGCAGTTCGACAGGGGGCCTCCGTATCGAGCAGTTCTTC. It yields the protein CASSSTGGLRIEQFF.

This clonotype was seen ten or more times. The CDR3 DNA is TGCGCCAGCAGCCCGGACGGCTATGGCTACACCTTC. Translating gives CASSPDGYGYTF. V usage is TRBV5-1 and J usage is TRBJ1-2; D uncertain. The CDR3 totals 12 residues. Per the germline V gene, CDR1 is SGHRS and CDR2 is YFSETQ. Trimming removed 4 bases from V and 4 bases from J, with 8 bases in between.

The V and J genes are TRBV27 and TRBJ1-1, with no clear D. Germline V gene data show CDR1 as MNHEY and CDR2 as SMNVEV (reference sequence). The V and J ends lost 5 bases and 0 bases respectively, with 13 bases between them. CDR3 length: 15 amino acids. CDR3 bases: TGTGCCAGCAGTCTAGGTGAGACCGTGAACACTGAAGCTTTCTTT. The encoded protein is CASSLGETVNTEAFF.